This TCR beta chain was sequenced during a study of human T cells and chemical hapten exposure (dated by TCRdb to about 2021). For the study in its entirety: For sensitization, 2% DPC in acetone was applied to a 2 cm by 2 cm area of upper inner arm skin. Weekly therapeutic DPC doses were additionally applied to the scalp of patients throughout the approximately 25-week study period. Patch testing was done on the upper back using Finn chambers containing 0.01% DPC, and results were scored after 6 days according to International Contact Dermatitis Research Group standards. Alopecia areata with under or over 50% scalp involvement, alopecia totalis and alopecia universalis were represented in the patient cohort, which was mostly female. Libraries were combined into a pool for sequencing, and differences in TCR yield between samples came mainly from small differences in library volumes within the pool. In alopecia patients, the study followed how the peripheral blood TCR repertoire changed in vivo over primary and secondary sensitization to diphenylcyclopropenone (DPC), a hapten. Blood was sampled from patients pre-sensitization (week 0) and at 2, 6 and about 24 weeks after DPC sensitization. Roughly 30 alopecia patients provided blood for TCR sequencing at one to four time points (pre-sensitization, 2, 6 and 24 weeks).

The CDR3 covers 15 residues, taking in both the cysteine and the phenylalanine. Kept here is only the CDR3 DNA, which spans 45 bases and is read in frame from base 1. Sequences MNHNS (CDR1) and SASEGT (CDR2) are obtained from the germline V gene. V loses 7 bases at its end and J loses 4 bases; junction bases beyond the gene matches: 10. The table lists this clonotype with a few counts. No cognate antigen has been identified for it. There are no base qualities to consult, and no much larger clone falls within one base. The time point label corresponds to: pre-sensitization, week 0. The sample's treatment or condition label is to be understood as: therapeutic diphenylcyclopropenone sensitization with weekly scalp DPC. At every patch-test visit, the blood draw took place before the patch test was put on. Patients were eligible if aged 18 to 70, diagnosed with alopecia and judged suitable for DPC therapy, and pregnant patients were excluded. Unfractionated whole blood was collected in Tempus Blood RNA tubes, and total RNA was extracted from that blood.

The library was made by RACE. Sequenced on a NextSeq 500. During library preparation, unique molecular identifiers were attached to individual cDNA molecules so that TCRs could be counted in a quantitative, reproducible way. Each blood RNA sample was used to sequence both TCR alpha and TCR beta chains. The paper's data handling went like this. A median of around 100,000 TCRs per sample was observed, with a range of 23,224 to 690,600. V, J and CDR3 annotation of the TCR reads was performed with the Decombinator software suite. For the PS versus PT1 abundance plots, all samples were subsampled to the same number of TCRs (28,000). Expanded TCRs were defined as absent before sensitization and observed at least eight times at the 2-week time point. Clones were called with MiXCR by TCRdb after fastp trimmed the public reads at Q25, and only in-frame beta chains were retained. Duplicate CDR3 protein sequences are folded into a single record with the most common DNA and genes. It is TCRdb's table, rather than the study itself, that gives the V and J calls and clone size. The sample records more than 50,000 distinct CDR3 sequences, 6.7% of which are singletons. Roughly 1.7% of the sample is in the top ten clones.

Overall study outcomes, separate from this receptor: After repeated subsampling, changes were observed in the strength of the expansion versus patch-test correlation and in the threshold at which the correlation became significant. Alopecia, a presumed autoimmune disease, was present in all patients, so the immune response of the patients might differ from that of healthy individuals. Patch test score correlated positively with the number of PT1 expanded TCRs, reaching significance at thresholds 8, 16 and 32 but not at 4. Significantly more large CDR3 similarity clusters were formed by expanded TCRs than by pre-sensitization or healthy control sets, consistent with antigen-driven responses. DPC sensitization did not change how many TCRs were above 1 in 1000 frequency, and no evidence was found of alterations in global repertoire structure.

The sequence joins TRBV6-1 to TRBJ2-3, with TRBD2 identical over 8 junction bases. This clonotype originated in a woman in her 30s with alopecia areata. Some clones in this sample may be carry-over from other donors' samples. Sequencing was performed on whole blood, taken in connection with sensitization to the hapten diphenylcyclopropenone (DPC). CDR3 region: CASTLGGGTPDTQYF. In nucleotides, the sequence is TGTGCCAGCACCCTCGGGGGGGGAACACCAGATACGCAGTATTTT.